The table lists the clone carrying this T cell receptor beta chain with a few counts. This specimen comes from a study of T cells in Graves' hyperthyroidism and ophthalmopathy. RNA transcripts yielded amplified TCR beta CDR3 regions. TCR CDR3 underwent first-round RT-PCR with the HTBI primer set. MiXCR, applied by TCRdb to the multiplex PCR reads, yields one record per CDR3 protein. This table holds fewer than 400,000 distinct CDR3 sequences, about an eighth found once. The CDR3 totals 12 residues. CDR1 is KGHDR, CDR2 SFDVKD, per germline. V lost 7 bases and J 4 bases, leaving 7 bases between the germline ends.

Sequencing used blood. The rearrangement joins TRBV24-1 to TRBJ1-5, with no clear D. This TCR came from a man aged 50 or older with Graves' ophthalmopathy. This chain's CDR3 is CATRNTNQPQHF. CDR3 DNA sequence: TGTGCCACCAGGAACACGAATCAGCCCCAGCATTTT.